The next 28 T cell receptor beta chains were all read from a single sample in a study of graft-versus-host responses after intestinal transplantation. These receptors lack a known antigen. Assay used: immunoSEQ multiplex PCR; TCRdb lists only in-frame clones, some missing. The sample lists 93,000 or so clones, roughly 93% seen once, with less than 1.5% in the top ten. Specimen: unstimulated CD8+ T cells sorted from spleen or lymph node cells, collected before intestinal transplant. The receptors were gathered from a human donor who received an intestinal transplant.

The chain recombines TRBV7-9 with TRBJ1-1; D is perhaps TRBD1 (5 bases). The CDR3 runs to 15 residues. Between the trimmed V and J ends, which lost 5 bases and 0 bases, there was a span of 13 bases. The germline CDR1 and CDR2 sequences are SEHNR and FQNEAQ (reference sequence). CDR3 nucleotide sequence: TGTGCCAGCAGCCCGTCATGGGGGATGAACACTGAAGCTTTCTTT. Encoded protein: CASSPSWGMNTEAFF.

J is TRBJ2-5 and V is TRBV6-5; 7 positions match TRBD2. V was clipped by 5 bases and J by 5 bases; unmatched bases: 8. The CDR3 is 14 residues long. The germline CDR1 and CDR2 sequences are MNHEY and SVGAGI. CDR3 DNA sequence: TGTGCCAGCAGTGTACTAGCGACGGGGGAGACCCAGTACTTC. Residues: CASSVLATGETQYF.

CDR3 nucleotides: TGTGCCAGCAGCTTGCGAAGGGGGAGTCTCTACACCTTC. Protein sequence: CASSLRRGSLYTF. This chain joins TRBV5-6 and TRBJ1-2; D might be TRBD1 (6 bases). This CDR3 has 13 amino acids. Germline V CDR1 and CDR2: SGHDT, YYEEEE. V lost 1 base, J lost 10 bases, and 14 bases lay in between.

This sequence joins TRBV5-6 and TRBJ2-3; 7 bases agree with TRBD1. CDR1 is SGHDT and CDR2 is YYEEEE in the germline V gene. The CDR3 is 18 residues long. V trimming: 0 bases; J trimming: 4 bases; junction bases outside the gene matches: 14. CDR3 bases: TGTGCCAGCAGCTTGGTTGGGCAGGGGGTTTTGGGTGCAGATACGCAGTATTTT. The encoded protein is CASSLVGQGVLGADTQYF.

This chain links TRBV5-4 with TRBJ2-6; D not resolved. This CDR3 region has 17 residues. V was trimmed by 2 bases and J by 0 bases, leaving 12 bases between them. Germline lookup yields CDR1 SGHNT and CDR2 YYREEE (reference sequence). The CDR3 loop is CASSLQTTYSGANVLTF. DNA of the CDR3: TGTGCCAGCAGCTTACAGACCACTTACTCTGGGGCCAACGTCCTGACTTTC.

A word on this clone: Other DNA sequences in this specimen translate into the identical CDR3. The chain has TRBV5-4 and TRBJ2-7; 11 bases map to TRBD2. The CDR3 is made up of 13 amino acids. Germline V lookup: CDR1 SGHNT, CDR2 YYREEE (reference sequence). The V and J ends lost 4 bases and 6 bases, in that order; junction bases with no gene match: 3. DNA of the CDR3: TGTGCCAGCAGCCCTAGCGGGGGGAGCGAGCAGTACTTC. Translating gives CASSPSGGSEQYF.

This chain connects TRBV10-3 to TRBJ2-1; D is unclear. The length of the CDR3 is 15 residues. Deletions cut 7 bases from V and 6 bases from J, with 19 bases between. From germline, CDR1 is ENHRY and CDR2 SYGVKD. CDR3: CAITKDVGNFNEQFF. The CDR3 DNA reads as TGTGCCATCACTAAGGATGTAGGGAATTTCAATGAGCAGTTCTTC.

CDR3 in DNA: TGTGCCAGCAGCTTAGCGGGGAAGGAGACCCAGTACTTC. Its translation: CASSLAGKETQYF. V is TRBV7-9 and J is TRBJ2-5; no clear D. Trimming shortened V by 0 bases and J by 5 bases, and 7 bases separated the two germline ends. Germline V gene data show CDR1 as SEHNR and CDR2 as FQNEAQ (reference sequence). The length of the CDR3 is 13 residues.

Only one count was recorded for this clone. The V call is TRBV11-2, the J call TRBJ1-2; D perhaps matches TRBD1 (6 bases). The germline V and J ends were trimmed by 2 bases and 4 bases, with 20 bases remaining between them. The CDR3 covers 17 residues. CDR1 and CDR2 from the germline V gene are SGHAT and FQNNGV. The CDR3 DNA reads TGTGCCAGCAGCTTATCGCAAGAACAGGGAATATTCTATGGCTACACCTTC. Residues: CASSLSQEQGIFYGYTF.

The DNA of the CDR3 is TGTGCCAGCAGCAGTCCCGGGACTAGCTTAGAGACCCAGTACTTC. Amino acids: CASSSPGTSLETQYF. The chain is built from TRBV6-5 and TRBJ2-5; 9 bases agree with TRBD2. This CDR3 contains 15 residues. CDR1 and CDR2 from the germline V gene are MNHEY and SVGAGI. V lost 6 bases to trimming and J lost 4 bases; unmatched junction nucleotides: 9.

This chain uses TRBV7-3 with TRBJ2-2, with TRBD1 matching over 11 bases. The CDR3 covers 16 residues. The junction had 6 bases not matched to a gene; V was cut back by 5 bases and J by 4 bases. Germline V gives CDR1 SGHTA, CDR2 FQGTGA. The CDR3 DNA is TGTGCCAGCAGCAATCCCGGGACAGGGGGCACCGGGGAGCTGTTTTTT. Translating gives CASSNPGTGGTGELFF.

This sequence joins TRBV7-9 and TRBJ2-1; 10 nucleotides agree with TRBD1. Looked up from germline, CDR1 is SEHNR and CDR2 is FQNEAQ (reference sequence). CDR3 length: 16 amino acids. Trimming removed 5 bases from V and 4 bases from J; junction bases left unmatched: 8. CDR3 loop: CASSGPGQGSYNEQFF. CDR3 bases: TGTGCCAGCAGCGGTCCGGGACAGGGGTCATACAATGAGCAGTTCTTC. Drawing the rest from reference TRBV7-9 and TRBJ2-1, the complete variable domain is DTGVSQNPRHKITKRGQNVTFRCDPISEHNRLYWYRQTLGQGPEFLTYFQNEAQLEKSRLLSDRFSAERPKGSFSTLEIQRTEQGDSAMYLCASSGPGQGSYNEQFFGPGTRLTVL.

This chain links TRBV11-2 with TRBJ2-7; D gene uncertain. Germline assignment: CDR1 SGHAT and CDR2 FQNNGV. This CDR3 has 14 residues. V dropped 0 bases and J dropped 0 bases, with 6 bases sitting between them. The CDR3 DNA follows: TGTGCCAGCAGCTTAGACAGAGGCTCCTACGAGCAGTACTTC. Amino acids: CASSLDRGSYEQYF.

CDR3 amino acids: CASSEPYNEQFF. The CDR3, as DNA: TGTGCCAGCAGCGAGCCCTACAATGAGCAGTTCTTC. V gene TRBV25-1 combines with J gene TRBJ2-1; D is undetermined. Germline CDR1 and CDR2: MGHDK and SYGVNS. The V end lost 6 bases, the J end lost 2 bases, and 5 bases lay between the germline ends. The CDR3 is 12 amino acids.

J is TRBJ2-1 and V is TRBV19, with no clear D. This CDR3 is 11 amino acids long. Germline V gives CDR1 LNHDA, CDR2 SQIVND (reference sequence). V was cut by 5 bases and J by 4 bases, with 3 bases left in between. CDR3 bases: TGTGCCAGTAGTCAATACAATGAGCAGTTCTTC. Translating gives CASSQYNEQFF.

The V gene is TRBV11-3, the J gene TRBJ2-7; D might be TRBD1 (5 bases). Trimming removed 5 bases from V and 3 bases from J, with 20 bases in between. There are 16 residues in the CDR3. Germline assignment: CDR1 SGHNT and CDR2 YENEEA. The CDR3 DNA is TGTGCCAGCAGCCCGCCGCTTCATGGGGCGAGCTACGAGCAGTACTTC. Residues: CASSPPLHGASYEQYF. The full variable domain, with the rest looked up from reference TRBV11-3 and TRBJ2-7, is EAGVVQSPRYKIIEKKQPVAFWCNPISGHNTLYWYLQNLGQGPELLIRYENEEAVDDSQLPKDRFSAERLKGVDSTLKIQPAELGDSAVYLCASSPPLHGASYEQYFGPGTRLTVT.

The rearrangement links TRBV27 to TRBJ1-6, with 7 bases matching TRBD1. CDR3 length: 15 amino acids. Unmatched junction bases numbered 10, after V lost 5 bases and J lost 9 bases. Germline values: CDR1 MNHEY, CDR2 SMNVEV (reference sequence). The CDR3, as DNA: TGTGCCAGCAGTCCGTTGACAGGGTCGGGTTCACCCCTCCACTTT. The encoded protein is CASSPLTGSGSPLHF.

CDR3 region: CASSYGQDNQPQHF. In DNA, the CDR3 is TGTGCCAGCAGCTATGGACAGGACAATCAGCCCCAGCATTTT. This chain connects TRBV7-9 to TRBJ1-5; 7 nucleotides match TRBD1. CDR1 and CDR2 from the germline V gene are SEHNR and FQNEAQ (reference sequence). V was clipped by 4 bases and J by 3 bases; unmatched bases: 3. The length of the CDR3 is 14 residues.

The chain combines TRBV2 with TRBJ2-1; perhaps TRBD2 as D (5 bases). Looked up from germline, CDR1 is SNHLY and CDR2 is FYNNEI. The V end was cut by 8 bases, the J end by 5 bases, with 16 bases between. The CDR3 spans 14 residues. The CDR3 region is CASPLGSVDNEQFF. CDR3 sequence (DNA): TGTGCCAGCCCCTTGGGGAGCGTCGACAATGAGCAGTTCTTC.

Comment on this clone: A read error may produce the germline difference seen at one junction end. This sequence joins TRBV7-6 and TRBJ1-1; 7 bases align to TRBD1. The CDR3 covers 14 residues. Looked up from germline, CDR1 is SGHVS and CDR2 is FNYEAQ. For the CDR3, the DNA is TGTGCCAACAGCCGAACAGGGGTGGGGACTGAAGCTTTCTTT. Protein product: CANSRTGVGTEAFF.

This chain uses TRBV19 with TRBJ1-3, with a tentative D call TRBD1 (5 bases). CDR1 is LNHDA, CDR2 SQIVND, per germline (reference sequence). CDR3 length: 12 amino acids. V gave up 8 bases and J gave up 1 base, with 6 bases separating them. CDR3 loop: CASGASGNTIYF. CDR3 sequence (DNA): TGTGCCAGTGGGGCGTCTGGAAACACCATATATTTT.

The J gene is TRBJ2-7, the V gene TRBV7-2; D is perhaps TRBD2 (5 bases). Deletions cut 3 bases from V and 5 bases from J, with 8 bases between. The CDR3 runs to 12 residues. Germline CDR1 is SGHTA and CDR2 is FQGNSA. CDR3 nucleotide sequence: TGTGCCAGCAGCTTCCCGGGGAACGAGCAGTACTTC. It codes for CASSFPGNEQYF.

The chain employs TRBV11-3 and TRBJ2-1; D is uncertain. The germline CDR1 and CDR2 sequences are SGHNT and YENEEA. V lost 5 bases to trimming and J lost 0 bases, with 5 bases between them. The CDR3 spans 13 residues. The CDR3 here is CASSRPSYNEQFF. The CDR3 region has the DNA TGTGCCAGCAGCCGGCCCTCCTACAATGAGCAGTTCTTC.

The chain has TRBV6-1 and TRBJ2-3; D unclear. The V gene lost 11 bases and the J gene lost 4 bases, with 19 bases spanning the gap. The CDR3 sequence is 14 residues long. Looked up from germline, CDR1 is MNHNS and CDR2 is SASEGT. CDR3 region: CAHAKGPVSDTQYF. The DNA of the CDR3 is TGTGCCCACGCTAAGGGCCCGGTGTCAGATACGCAGTATTTT.

For the CDR3, the DNA is TGTGCCAGCAGCCCCCGTACAGGGTTTGCCACAGATACGCAGTATTTT. It is translated as CASSPRTGFATDTQYF. This rearrangement joins TRBV9 to TRBJ2-3, with a weak D call TRBD1 (6 bases). The CDR3 covers 16 residues. CDR1 SGDLS and CDR2 YYNGEE come from the germline V gene. V lost 4 bases and J lost 2, with 17 bases in between. Supplemented by reference TRBV9 and TRBJ2-3, the full variable domain reads DSGVTQTPKHLITATGQRVTLRCSPRSGDLSVYWYQQSLDQGLQFLIQYYNGEERAKGNILERFSAQQFPDLHSELNLSSLELGDSALYFCASSPRTGFATDTQYFGPGTRLTVL.

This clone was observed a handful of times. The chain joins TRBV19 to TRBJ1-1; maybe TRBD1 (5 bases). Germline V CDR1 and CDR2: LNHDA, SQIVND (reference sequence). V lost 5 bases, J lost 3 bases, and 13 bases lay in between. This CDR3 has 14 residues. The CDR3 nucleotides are TGTGCCAGTAGTTTCCAATGGGGGGACACTGAAGCTTTCTTT. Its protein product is CASSFQWGDTEAFF.

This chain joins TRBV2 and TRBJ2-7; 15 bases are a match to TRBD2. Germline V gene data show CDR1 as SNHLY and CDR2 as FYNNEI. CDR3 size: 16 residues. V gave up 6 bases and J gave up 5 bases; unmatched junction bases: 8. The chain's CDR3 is CASSHGTSGGRNEQYF. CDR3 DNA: TGTGCCAGCAGCCACGGGACTAGCGGGGGGCGCAACGAGCAGTACTTC.

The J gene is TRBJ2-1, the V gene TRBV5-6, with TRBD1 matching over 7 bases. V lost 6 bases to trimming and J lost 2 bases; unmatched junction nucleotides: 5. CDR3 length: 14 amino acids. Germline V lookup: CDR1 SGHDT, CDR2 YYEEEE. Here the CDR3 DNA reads TGTGCCAGCAAGACAGGGCGCACCTACAATGAGCAGTTCTTC. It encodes CASKTGRTYNEQFF.